A selection of T cell receptor beta chains follows, all from one sample in a study of CXCR3-negative and CXCR3-positive naive CD8 T cells. One entry per CDR3 protein, without DNA, is what TCRdb gives after re-calling the 5' RACE reads. Its table records some 41,000 distinct CDR3 sequences. Sequencing was carried out using memory CD8+ T cells from blood. All receptors derive from a human donor in good health. Some clones in this sample may be carry-over from other donors' samples. The CDR3 runs from the conserved cysteine through the conserved F or W. Only part of the rows carry a size: once, few, many, or a class if the clone is expanded.

TRBV5-1	.	TRBJ1-2	CASSLEGGGYGYTF
TRBV4-3	.	TRBJ2-7	CASSQDRRGYSYEQYF
TRBV5-5	.	TRBJ1-5	CASSQDRGGQPQHF
TRBV27	.	TRBJ2-1	CASSLRGWRNEQFF
TRBV2	.	TRBJ2-7	CASSPPGTGYEQYF
TRBV30	.	TRBJ2-7	CAWSVRPTGDEQYF
TRBV5-1	.	TRBJ2-3	CASSPGGVADTQYF
TRBV29-1	.	TRBJ1-1	CSVEAPGQAFTEAFF
TRBV2	.	TRBJ1-1	CASIRAWDTEAFF
TRBV29-1	.	TRBJ2-7	CSVEGYGGRPSYEQYF
TRBV29-1	.	TRBJ2-2	CSVVSSGTTGELFF
TRBV12-3/TRBV12-4	.	TRBJ2-1	CASSPAGRHNEQFF
TRBV21-1	.	TRBJ1-2	CASSHQDRGARGYTF
TRBV12-3/TRBV12-4	.	TRBJ2-1	CASSSGAVYNEQFF
TRBV7-2	.	TRBJ2-3	CASSPAPGDTQYF
TRBV19	.	TRBJ2-2	CASRIGHRGNGELFF
TRBV29-1	.	TRBJ1-4	CSAGAATNEKLFF
TRBV20-1	.	TRBJ1-2	CSARDSTGGDINYGYTF
TRBV5-1	.	TRBJ2-1	CASSLAPSGSSNEQFF
TRBV12-3/TRBV12-4	.	TRBJ2-1	CASSLPGGGATYNEQFF
TRBV28	.	TRBJ1-2	CASSAPGTGGLSGGGYTF
TRBV6-5	.	TRBJ2-7	CASSYYETSGGTSSYEQYF
TRBV7-9	.	TRBJ2-1	CASVPPSGGTNNEQFF
TRBV6-6	.	TRBJ2-6	CASSPQQGGSSGANVLTF
TRBV6-2/TRBV6-3	.	TRBJ2-7	CASSYMGSYEQYF
TRBV28	medium-sized	TRBJ2-3	CASGTGSTDTQYF
TRBV19	.	TRBJ2-7	CASSIGSTAEQYF
TRBV27	.	TRBJ1-2	CASSPGTGGLNYGYTF
TRBV4-3	.	TRBJ1-3	CASSQVGADTIYF
TRBV7-9	.	TRBJ1-1	CASSLIRQGTEAFF
TRBV7-9	.	TRBJ1-1	CASSPSRGAYTEAFF
TRBV20-1	.	TRBJ1-1	CSATTGTTEAFF
TRBV30	.	TRBJ1-5	CAWGPGLINQPQHF